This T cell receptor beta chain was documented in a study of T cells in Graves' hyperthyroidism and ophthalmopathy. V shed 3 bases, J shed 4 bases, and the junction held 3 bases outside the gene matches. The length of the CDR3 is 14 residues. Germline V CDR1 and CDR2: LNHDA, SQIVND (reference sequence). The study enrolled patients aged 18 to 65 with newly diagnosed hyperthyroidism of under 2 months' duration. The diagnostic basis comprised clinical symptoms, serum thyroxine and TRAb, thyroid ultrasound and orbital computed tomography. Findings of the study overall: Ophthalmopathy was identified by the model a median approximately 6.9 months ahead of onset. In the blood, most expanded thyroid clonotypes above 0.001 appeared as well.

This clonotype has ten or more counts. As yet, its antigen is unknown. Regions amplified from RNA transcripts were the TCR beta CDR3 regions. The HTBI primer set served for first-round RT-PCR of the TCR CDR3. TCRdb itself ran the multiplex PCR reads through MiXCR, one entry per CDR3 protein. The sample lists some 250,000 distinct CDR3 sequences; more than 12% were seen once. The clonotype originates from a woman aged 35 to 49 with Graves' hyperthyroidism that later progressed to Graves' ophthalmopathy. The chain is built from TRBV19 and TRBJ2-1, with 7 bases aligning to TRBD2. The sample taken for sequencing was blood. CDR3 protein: CASSILAAYNEQFF. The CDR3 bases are TGTGCCAGTAGTATCCTAGCGGCTTACAATGAGCAGTTCTTC.